This T cell receptor beta chain was captured in a study of T-cell reconstitution after alpha-beta-depleted transplantation in children. Unique molecular identifiers were incorporated into the prepared TCRbeta library. MiXCR, run by TCRdb on the PCR reads, gives a single entry per CDR3 protein. The table shows fewer than 400,000 distinct CDR3 sequences, with 23% occurring only once. Study conclusions and caveats: Most T-cell counts and diversity one year after the transplant came from T cells that were newly produced. Approximately two months post-transplant, alpha-beta T cells reportedly originated from several hundred expanded graft clones. Some patients showed high day-60 TCRbeta diversity, which derived from surviving recipient T cells and thymic progenitors.

A note on this clonotype: The antigen remains undetermined.

The material sequenced was PBMCs, mostly from graft donor cells, taken 180 days after TCRalphabeta/CD19-depleted stem cell transplant. The clonotype originates from a male patient between 5 and 17 years old who had a stem cell transplant for acute lymphoblastic leukemia, so the T cells may come from the graft donor.

Here the CDR3 DNA reads TGTGCCAGCAGCGGAAACAGGGGTGACATTCAGTACTTC. Amino acids: CASSGNRGDIQYF. The V call is TRBV7-8, the J call TRBJ2-4, with 7 bases lining up with TRBD1. V dropped 5 bases and J dropped 8; count of bases not matched to a gene: 6. There are 13 residues in the CDR3. Germline values: CDR1 SGHVS, CDR2 FQNEAQ.